What follows are 25 T cell receptor beta chains derived from one specimen sequenced in a study of blood T cell repertoires in COVID-19. Using immunoSEQ multiplex PCR, the repertoire was profiled, and TCRdb retains in-frame clones only, with some absent. The sample gives around 23,000 clones, roughly 91% of which show up once; approximately 20% is in the top ten. Material for sequencing was peripheral blood. Receptor source: a man aged 70-80 years with active COVID-19.

V usage is TRBV11-2 and J usage is TRBJ2-1; 9 bases are a match to TRBD1. Germline CDR1 SGHAT, CDR2 FQNNGV. CDR3 length: 15 residues. V was pared by 3 bases and J by 5 bases, with 5 bases of the junction left unmatched. The CDR3 DNA sequence: TGTGCCAGCAGCTTCCGGGACAGGGTACACAATGAGCAGTTCTTC. Translation gives CASSFRDRVHNEQFF.

J is TRBJ2-3 and V is TRBV5-8, with D perhaps matching TRBD1 (6 bases). V lost 4 bases to trimming and J lost 2 bases, with 8 bases between them. The germline V gene has CDR1 SGHTS and CDR2 YDEGEE. The CDR3 consists of 13 residues. The CDR3 sequence: CASSGQITDTQYF. CDR3 coding DNA: TGTGCCAGCAGCGGACAGATCACAGATACGCAGTATTTT.

V gene TRBV19 combines with J gene TRBJ2-7; D is possibly TRBD1 (5 bases). Germline V gives CDR1 LNHDA, CDR2 SQIVND (reference sequence). Trimming cost V 5 bases and J 5 bases, with 16 bases left between them. There are 14 residues in the CDR3. The CDR3: CASSLGAKGNEQYF. DNA of the CDR3: TGTGCCAGTAGTCTTGGGGCCAAGGGCAACGAGCAGTACTTC.

The chain links TRBV5-4 to TRBJ2-7; 14 bases agree with TRBD2. Looked up from germline, CDR1 is SGHNT and CDR2 is YYREEE (reference sequence). The CDR3 length is 14 residues. Trimming at V came to 3 bases and at J to 7 bases, leaving 3 bases not matched to a gene. Here the CDR3 reads CASSSGTSGGEQYF. CDR3 nucleotide sequence: TGTGCCAGCAGCTCCGGGACTAGCGGGGGAGAGCAGTACTTC.

The V and J genes are TRBV25-1 and TRBJ1-2, with 7 bases matching TRBD1. The junction had 4 bases not matched to a gene; V was cut back by 5 bases and J by 4 bases. Germline V gene sequence: CDR1 MGHDK, CDR2 SYGVNS. This CDR3 has 13 residues. CDR3 region: CASSTRQGYGYTF. CDR3 bases: TGTGCCAGCAGTACCCGACAGGGCTATGGCTACACCTTC.

CDR3 residues: CASSIRGQGNSPLHF. The CDR3 coding sequence is TGTGCCAGTAGTATTCGGGGACAGGGCAATTCACCCCTCCACTTT. This chain connects TRBV19 to TRBJ1-6; 9 bases map to TRBD1. This CDR3 region has 15 residues. From germline, CDR1 is LNHDA and CDR2 SQIVND (reference sequence). V lost 3 bases and J lost 7; bases outside the gene matches: 4.

This clone was detected once. The chain is built from TRBV3-1 (or the pseudogene TRBV3-2) and TRBJ2-7; 7 nucleotides agree with TRBD2. V trimming: 2 bases; J trimming: 1 base; junction bases outside the gene matches: 14. Looked up from germline, CDR1 is LGHDT and CDR2 is YNNKEL (reference sequence). The CDR3 runs to 18 residues. CDR3 loop: CASSQWGGSSTPSYEQYF. In DNA, the CDR3 is TGTGCCAGCAGCCAATGGGGGGGGAGCTCTACACCTTCCTACGAGCAGTACTTC.

The chain has TRBV2 and TRBJ2-1, with 13 bases fitting TRBD2. This CDR3 comprises 17 residues. Germline CDR1 and CDR2: SNHLY and FYNNEI. With V trimmed by 5 bases and J by 12 bases, 16 bases remained unmatched. As DNA, the CDR3 is TGTGCCAGCAGTCTTCTCCCGGGGACTAGCGGGGTAGAAAGGCAGTTCTTC. This sequence encodes CASSLLPGTSGVERQFF. Supplemented by reference TRBV2 and TRBJ2-1, the full variable domain reads EPEVTQTPSHQVTQMGQEVILRCVPISNHLYFYWYRQILGQKVEFLVSFYNNEISEKSEIFDDQFSVERPDGSNFTLKIRSTKLEDSAMYFCASSLLPGTSGVERQFFGPGTRLTVL.

The chain links TRBV5-5 to TRBJ2-5; 12 nucleotides match TRBD2. The ends lost 3 bases at V and 7 bases at J; junction bases unmatched: 10. The CDR3 totals 16 residues. Germline loops: CDR1 SGHKS, CDR2 YYEKEE (reference sequence). The CDR3 DNA follows: TGTGCCAGCAGCTGGCGACTAGCGGGGGCCCTAGGGACCCAGTACTTC. Its protein product is CASSWRLAGALGTQYF.

The gene calls are TRBV18 and TRBJ1-4; 8 bases are shared with TRBD1. The CDR3 extends over 15 amino acids. Trimming took 2 bases from V and 7 from J; bases not matched to a gene: 6. Germline loops: CDR1 KGHSH, CDR2 LQKENI. This chain's CDR3 is CASSPTGQGAEKLFF. The CDR3 DNA sequence: TGTGCCAGCTCACCAACCGGACAGGGCGCTGAAAAACTGTTTTTT. Together with reference TRBV18 and TRBJ1-4, the CDR3 gives the full variable domain: NAGVMQNPRHLVRRRGQEARLRCSPMKGHSHVYWYRQLPEEGLKFMVYLQKENIIDESGMPKERFSAEFPKEGPSILRIQQVVRGDSAAYFCASSPTGQGAEKLFFGSGTQLSVL.

The J gene is TRBJ1-2, the V gene TRBV11-2; weak D call: TRBD1 (5 bases). The V end was cut by 0 bases, the J end by 8 bases, with 13 bases between. CDR3 length equals 14 residues. Germline CDR1 reads SGHAT; CDR2 reads FQNNGV. The CDR3 coding sequence is TGTGCCAGCAGCTTAGATGCCAGGGTAGGAGGCTACACCTTC. The encoded protein is CASSLDARVGGYTF. The full variable domain, in which reference TRBV11-2 and TRBJ1-2 provide the parts outside the CDR3, is EAGVAQSPRYKIIEKRQSVAFWCNPISGHATLYWYQQILGQGPKLLIQFQNNGVVDDSQLPKDRFSAERLKGVDSTLKIQPAKLEDSAVYLCASSLDARVGGYTFGSGTRLTVV.

For the CDR3, the DNA is TGTGCCAGCAGCCGGGTGGCGGCGGATGAAGCTTTCTTT. Its translation: CASSRVAADEAFF. V is TRBV5-6 and J is TRBJ1-1; D not certain. The ends were cut back, 4 bases at V and 7 bases at J, with 14 bases in the middle. The length of the CDR3 is 13 residues. Germline values: CDR1 SGHDT, CDR2 YYEEEE.

The J gene is TRBJ2-1, the V gene TRBV11-2, with 9 bases aligning to TRBD1. The CDR3 is made up of 14 amino acids. CDR1 and CDR2 from the germline V gene are SGHAT and FQNNGV. The V gene end was trimmed by 5 bases and the J gene end by 4 bases; junction bases not matched to a gene: 3. The DNA of the CDR3 is TGTGCCAGCAGCCCGGGACAGGGTTACAATGAGCAGTTCTTC. The encoded protein is CASSPGQGYNEQFF.

This chain uses TRBV2 with TRBJ2-3; a weak D match, TRBD1 (5 bases). The CDR3 sequence is 15 residues long. Germline V lookup: CDR1 SNHLY, CDR2 FYNNEI. The germline V and J ends were trimmed by 4 bases and 1 base, with 12 bases remaining between them. CDR3 sequence reads: CASSAEDTRTDTQYF. The CDR3 nucleotides are TGTGCCAGCAGTGCCGAGGACACTCGCACAGATACGCAGTATTTT.

This sequence joins TRBV29-1 and TRBJ1-1; D possibly corresponds to TRBD1 (5 bases). This CDR3 is built from 12 residues. With 7 bases removed from V and 7 bases from J, the gap between germline ends came to 16 bases. Germline loops: CDR1 SQVTM, CDR2 ANQGSEA. The CDR3 loop is CSAPGGTNEAFF. DNA for the CDR3: TGCAGCGCCCCGGGGGGTACTAATGAAGCTTTCTTT.

This chain uses TRBV9 with TRBJ2-1; tentative D call: TRBD1 (6 bases). V lost 3 bases, J lost 4 bases, and 14 bases lay in between. The CDR3 covers 15 residues. Germline-derived CDR1 and CDR2 are SGDLS and YYNGEE. The CDR3 is CASSDRDIFYNEQFF. The CDR3 DNA sequence: TGTGCCAGCAGCGACCGGGACATATTTTACAATGAGCAGTTCTTC.

The gene calls are TRBV6-5 and TRBJ1-2, with D maybe TRBD1 (5 bases). CDR3 size: 14 residues. CDR1 and CDR2 (germline): MNHEY, SVGAGI. V was shortened by 4 bases and J by 4 bases, with 13 bases between the two germline ends. The CDR3 loop reads CASSSQVQGYGYTF. The CDR3 DNA reads as TGTGCCAGCAGTTCACAGGTTCAGGGCTATGGCTACACCTTC.

This clone was found once. The J gene is TRBJ2-7, the V gene TRBV16, with D perhaps matching TRBD1 (6 bases). CDR1 and CDR2 (germline): KGHSY, FQNENV. The ends were cut back, 3 bases at V and 7 bases at J, with 16 bases in the middle. The CDR3 totals 14 residues. The CDR3 spells CASSHRTVRREQYF. Written as DNA, the CDR3 is TGTGCCAGCAGCCACAGGACAGTCAGACGGGAGCAGTACTTC. The full variable domain, completed using reference TRBV16 and TRBJ2-7, is GEEVAQTPKHLVRGEGQKAKLYCAPIKGHSYVFWYQQVLKNEFKFLISFQNENVFDETGMPKERFSAKCLPNSPCSLEIQATKLEDSAVYFCASSHRTVRREQYFGPGTRLTVT.

The chain links TRBV10-2 to TRBJ2-6; no clear D gene. CDR3 length: 15 amino acids. V gave up 3 bases and J gave up 0 bases, with 6 bases separating them. Looked up from germline, CDR1 is WSHSY and CDR2 is SAAADI. The CDR3 DNA follows: TGCGCCAGCAGTGATTGGAGCTCTGGGGCCAACGTCCTGACTTTC. Protein sequence: CASSDWSSGANVLTF.

This clone appeared a single time. The chain is built from TRBV7-2 and TRBJ1-6; TRBD1 matches 7 bases. The germline CDR1 and CDR2 sequences are SGHTA and FQGNSA. The CDR3 sequence is 16 residues long. V dropped 1 base and J dropped 6; count of bases not matched to a gene: 6. The CDR3 nucleotides read TGTGCCAGCAGCTTAGTTCAATACAGGGGTAATTCACCCCTCCACTTT. As protein: CASSLVQYRGNSPLHF. Together with reference TRBV7-2 and TRBJ1-6, the CDR3 gives the full variable domain: GAGVSQSPSNKVTEKGKDVELRCDPISGHTALYWYRQSLGQGLEFLIYFQGNSAPDKSGLPSDRFSAERTGGSVSTLTIQRTQQEDSAVYLCASSLVQYRGNSPLHFGNGTRLTVT.

The chain recombines TRBV24-1 with TRBJ1-2; 10 nucleotides line up with TRBD1. J gave up 2 bases and V 5 bases, and 7 bases lay outside the gene matches. The CDR3 covers 16 residues. Germline assignment: CDR1 KGHDR and CDR2 SFDVKD. The CDR3 nucleotides read TGTGCCACCAGTGGACCGGGACAGGGGTACAACTATGGCTACACCTTC. Translating gives CATSGPGQGYNYGYTF.

The chain's CDR3 is CASSPEGRPSYGYTF. The CDR3 nucleotides read TGTGCCAGCTCACCGGAGGGGAGACCGTCCTATGGCTACACCTTC. The chain links TRBV18 to TRBJ1-2; tentative D call: TRBD1 (5 bases). V lost 3 bases and J lost 4, with 15 bases in between. The CDR3 is made up of 15 amino acids. Germline V gives CDR1 KGHSH, CDR2 LQKENI.

This clone was recorded once. This chain uses TRBV14 with TRBJ2-7; tentatively, D is TRBD1 (5 bases). Germline loops: CDR1 SGHDN, CDR2 FVKESK. This CDR3 has 15 residues. V gave up 4 bases and J gave up 0 bases, with 13 bases separating them. For the CDR3, the DNA is TGTGCCAGCAGCCGTAGTCAGGGTTACTCCTACGAGCAGTACTTC. This sequence encodes CASSRSQGYSYEQYF. Filled out from reference TRBV14 and TRBJ2-7, the complete variable domain reads EAGVTQFPSHSVIEKGQTVTLRCDPISGHDNLYWYRRVMGKEIKFLLHFVKESKQDESGMPNNRFLAERTGGTYSTLKVQPAELEDSGVYFCASSRSQGYSYEQYFGPGTRLTVT.

The chain uses TRBV27 and TRBJ2-2; D gene ambiguous. Deletions cut 5 bases from V and 2 bases from J, with 3 bases between. Germline CDR1 and CDR2: MNHEY and SMNVEV (reference sequence). CDR3 length: 12 residues. As DNA, the CDR3 is TGTGCCAGCAGTCTCAACACCGGGGAGCTGTTTTTT. As protein: CASSLNTGELFF.

This clone is medium-sized (0.01 to 0.1%) in the sample. The V call is TRBV6-5, the J call TRBJ1-5; D remains ambiguous. The V gene's germline CDR1 is MNHEY and CDR2 SVGAGI. V was clipped by 6 bases and J by 2 bases, with 11 bases between them. This CDR3 comprises 14 residues. CDR3 sequence: CASSSRGGNQPQHF. The CDR3 DNA reads as TGTGCCAGCAGCTCCCGGGGTGGCAATCAGCCCCAGCATTTT.